This T cell receptor (beta chain) was recovered during a study of blood T cell repertoires in COVID-19. About the research overall: Samples taken during acute and convalescent COVID-19 were collected in the United States, Italy and Spain.

Original data processing: How many nucleated cells were present was estimated from reference gene primer amplification. Assay used: immunoSEQ multiplex PCR; TCRdb lists only in-frame clones, some missing. That table is the source of V, J and clone size, and D and trimming were worked out from the DNA. Among approximately 380,000 clones listed, 85% were seen once. The CDR3 is 19 amino acids. The germline V gene has CDR1 ENHRY and CDR2 SYGVKD. Germline trimming cut 1 base from V and 1 base from J; bases unmatched to any gene: 10. Sequencing was carried out using peripheral blood. This chain connects TRBV10-3 to TRBJ2-3; TRBD2 matches at 11 bases. This TCR was recovered from a woman between 18 and 30 years old with acute or convalescent COVID-19. The chain's CDR3 is CAISELPGTSGGGTDTQYF. In DNA form, the CDR3 reads TGTGCCATCAGTGAGTTGCCCGGGACTAGCGGTGGGGGCACAGATACGCAGTATTTT.